A selection of T cell receptor beta chains follows, all from one sample in a study of Ad26.COV2.S vaccination and SARS-CoV-2 variants. The method was immunoSEQ multiplex PCR; TCRdb's version includes in-frame clones alone and lacks a portion of them. Seen here are about 400,000 clones, 75% to 90% observed once, and the top ten hold under 2%. This specimen consisted of peripheral blood, obtained in a trial of Ad26.COV2.S vaccine versus placebo. These receptors came from a person aged 18-60 years who received the Ad26.COV2.S COVID-19 vaccine or a placebo. The CDR3 runs from the conserved cysteine through the conserved F or W. D genes are given only for firm matches. Only some rows state a clone size, as once, few, many or a class for expanded clones.

j_gene,v_gene,d_gene,len,abundance,CDR3nt,CDR3aa
TRBJ2-5,TRBV7-3,TRBD2,20,NA,TGTGCCAGCAGCCCCCCGAGGGAAGTCCCGGGACTAGAGCCTCAAGAGACCCAGTACTTC,CASSPPREVPGLEPQETQYF
TRBJ2-3,TRBV27,TRBD1,16,NA,TGTGCCAGCAGCCCTGTGGGACAGGGGGGCACAGATACGCAGTATTTT,CASSPVGQGGTDTQYF
TRBJ2-3,TRBV5-6,NA,15,NA,TGTGCCACTTCAGCCGGGGAAGGGGAGACAGATACGCAGTATTTT,CATSAGEGETDTQYF
TRBJ1-2,TRBV6-2/TRBV6-3,NA,11,NA,TGTGCCAGCAGTTTCTTCCGTGGCTACACCTTC,CASSFFRGYTF
TRBJ1-2,TRBV28,TRBD1,15,NA,TGTGCCAGCCGAGCAGAGAGGGACAGGGACAATGGCTACACCTTC,CASRAERDRDNGYTF
TRBJ1-2,TRBV14,NA,12,NA,TGTGCCAGCAGCCAAGGGGCAGGTGGCTACACCTTC,CASSQGAGGYTF
TRBJ2-2,TRBV27,NA,14,NA,TGTGCCAGCAGTTTAATGGGGACCGCCGGGGAGCTGTTTTTT,CASSLMGTAGELFF
TRBJ1-2,TRBV5-1,TRBD1,14,NA,TGCGCCAGCAGCTTCGGACAGGGAAGTCGTGGCTACACCTTC,CASSFGQGSRGYTF
TRBJ2-5,TRBV18,NA,12,NA,TGTGCCAGCTCGCCGAACCAAGAGACCCAGTACTTC,CASSPNQETQYF
TRBJ2-7,TRBV28,NA,12,NA,TGTGCCAGCAGTTTGTCGGGGTACGAGCAGTACTTC,CASSLSGYEQYF
TRBJ2-2,TRBV11-2,NA,15,few,TGTGCCAGCAGGAATACCGGTGGGGGGCCCGGGGAGCTGTTTTTT,CASRNTGGGPGELFF
TRBJ2-2,TRBV6-2/TRBV6-3,NA,13,once,TGTGCCAGCAGTCTTCAGGACACCGGGGAGCTGTTTTTT,CASSLQDTGELFF
TRBJ1-6,TRBV12-3/TRBV12-4,NA,13,NA,TGTGCCAGCCGACAGAACTATAATTCACCCCTCCACTTT,CASRQNYNSPLHF
TRBJ1-1,TRBV11-3,NA,16,NA,TGTGCCAGCAGCTTAAAACTTAAGGTCGGGAACACTGAAGCTTTCTTT,CASSLKLKVGNTEAFF
TRBJ1-1,TRBV6-5,TRBD1,13,NA,TGTGCCAGCAGCCTCAGGGGACAGGGACAAGCTTTCTTT,CASSLRGQGQAFF
TRBJ1-1,TRBV18,NA,15,few,TGTGCCAGCTCAACACAACAGGGAATAAACACTGAAGCTTTCTTT,CASSTQQGINTEAFF
TRBJ2-7,TRBV30,TRBD1,13,once,TGTGCCTGGAGTGTAGGGGGCTTCTACGAGCAGTACTTC,CAWSVGGFYEQYF
TRBJ1-6,TRBV7-2,NA,15,NA,TGTGCCAGCAGCTTAATGGGCATCTATAATTCACCCCTCCACTTT,CASSLMGIYNSPLHF
TRBJ2-1,TRBV11-3,TRBD2,17,NA,TGTGCCAGCAGCTTAGACGCTGGACTAGCGGGAGTTCATGAGCAGTTCTTC,CASSLDAGLAGVHEQFF
TRBJ1-1,TRBV5-5,TRBD1,14,NA,TGTGCCAGCAGCTTCCGGGACAGGAACACTGAAGCTTTCTTT,CASSFRDRNTEAFF
TRBJ2-1,TRBV28,TRBD2,17,NA,TGTGCCAGCAGTTTACTAGCGGGAGGGCAAGGATACAATGAGCAGTTCTTC,CASSLLAGGQGYNEQFF
TRBJ2-7,TRBV27,NA,14,NA,TGTGCCAGCAGTTTATCGCCTTTCGGGTACGAGCAGTACTTC,CASSLSPFGYEQYF
TRBJ1-5,TRBV4-1,TRBD1,16,NA,TGCGCCAGCAGCCAAGAAGGACAGGGGACCGATCAGCCCCAGCATTTT,CASSQEGQGTDQPQHF
TRBJ1-2,TRBV6-5,NA,13,NA,TGTGCCAGCAGGACGGAGGCCACCTATGGCTACACCTTC,CASRTEATYGYTF
TRBJ2-1,TRBV11-2,TRBD1,15,NA,TGTGCCAGCAGCTTAGTCAGGGGGACCTACAATGAGCAGTTCTTC,CASSLVRGTYNEQFF
TRBJ2-5,TRBV2,TRBD2,13,NA,TGTGCCAGCAGTGAATGGGGGGGAGAGACCCAGTACTTC,CASSEWGGETQYF
TRBJ1-1,TRBV7-8,NA,13,NA,TGTGCCAGCGCCCTCGGCCGGTTCACTGAAGCTTTCTTT,CASALGRFTEAFF
TRBJ1-1,TRBV3-1/TRBV3-2,TRBD1,14,once,TGTGCCAGCAGCCGGGGGACAGGGGGCACTGAAGCTTTCTTT,CASSRGTGGTEAFF
TRBJ2-5,TRBV19,NA,15,NA,TGTGCCAGTAGTCCCGGGCCCCTTCGTGGAGAGACCCAGTACTTC,CASSPGPLRGETQYF
TRBJ2-7,TRBV5-1,NA,15,NA,TGCGCCAGCAGCTTGGTGCCCGGGAGCATCGACGAGCAGTACTTC,CASSLVPGSIDEQYF